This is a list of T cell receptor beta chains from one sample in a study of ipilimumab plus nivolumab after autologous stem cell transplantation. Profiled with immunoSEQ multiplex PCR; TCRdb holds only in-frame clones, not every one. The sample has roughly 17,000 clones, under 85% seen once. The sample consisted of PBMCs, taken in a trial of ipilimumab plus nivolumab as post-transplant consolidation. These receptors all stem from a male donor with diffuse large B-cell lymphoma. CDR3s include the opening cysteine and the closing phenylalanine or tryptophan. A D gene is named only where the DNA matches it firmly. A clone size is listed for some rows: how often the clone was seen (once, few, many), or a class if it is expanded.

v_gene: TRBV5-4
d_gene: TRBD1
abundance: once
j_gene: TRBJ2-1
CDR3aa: CASSPSRDRDEQFF
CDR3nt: TGTGCCAGCAGCCCGTCCCGGGACAGGGACGAGCAGTTCTTC

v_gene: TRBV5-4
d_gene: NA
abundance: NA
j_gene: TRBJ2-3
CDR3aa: CASSLNGPGETQYF
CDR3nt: TGTGCCAGCAGCTTGAATGGCCCAGGGGAGACGCAGTATTTT

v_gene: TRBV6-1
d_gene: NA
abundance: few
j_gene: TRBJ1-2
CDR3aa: CAVNRGGGYTF
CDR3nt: TGTGCCGTCAACCGGGGAGGAGGCTACACCTTC

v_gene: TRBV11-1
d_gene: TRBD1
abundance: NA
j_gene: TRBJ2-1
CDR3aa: CASSLLGDRAGNEQFF
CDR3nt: TGTGCCAGCAGCTTACTCGGGGACAGGGCAGGGAATGAGCAGTTCTTC

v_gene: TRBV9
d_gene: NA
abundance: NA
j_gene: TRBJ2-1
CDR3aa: CASSVFGGYYNEQFF
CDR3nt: TGTGCCAGCAGCGTATTTGGGGGTTACTACAATGAGCAGTTCTTC

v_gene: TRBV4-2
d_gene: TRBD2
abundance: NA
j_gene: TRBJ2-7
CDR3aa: CASSPAGVLYEQYF
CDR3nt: TGTGCCAGCAGCCCAGCGGGGGTCCTTTACGAGCAGTACTTC

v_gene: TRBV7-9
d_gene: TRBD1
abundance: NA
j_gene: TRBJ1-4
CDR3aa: CASSRSQGLNEKLFF
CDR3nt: TGTGCCAGCAGCAGATCACAGGGGCTGAATGAAAAACTGTTTTTT

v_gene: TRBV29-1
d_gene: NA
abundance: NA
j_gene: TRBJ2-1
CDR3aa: CSVVGEAEQFF
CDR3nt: TGCAGCGTTGTAGGGGAGGCTGAGCAGTTCTTC

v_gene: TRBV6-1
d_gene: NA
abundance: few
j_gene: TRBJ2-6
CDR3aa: CASSEIQGIGANVLTF
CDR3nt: TGTGCCAGCAGTGAAATTCAGGGTATAGGGGCCAACGTCCTGACTTTC

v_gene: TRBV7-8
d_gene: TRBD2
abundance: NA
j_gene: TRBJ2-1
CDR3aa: CASSPRGSGVHNEQFF
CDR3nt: TGTGCCAGCAGCCCTCGGGGGAGCGGGGTCCACAATGAGCAGTTCTTC

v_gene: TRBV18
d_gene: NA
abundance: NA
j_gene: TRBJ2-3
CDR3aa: CASSPPQEGDTQYF
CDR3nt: TGTGCCAGCTCACCACCCCAGGAGGGGGATACGCAGTATTTT

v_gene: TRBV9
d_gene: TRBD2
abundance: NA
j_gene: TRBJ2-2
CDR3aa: CASSVGSGSASTGELFF
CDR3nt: TGTGCCAGCAGCGTAGGTAGCGGGAGTGCCAGCACCGGGGAGCTGTTTTTT

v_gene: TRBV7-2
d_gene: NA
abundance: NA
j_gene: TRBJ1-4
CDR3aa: CASRFGQLGNEKLFF
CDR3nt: TGTGCCAGCAGATTCGGGCAGCTCGGTAATGAAAAACTGTTTTTT

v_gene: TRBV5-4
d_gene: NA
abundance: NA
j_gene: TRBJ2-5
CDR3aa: CASSLGGRPPPQETQYF
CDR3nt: TGTGCCAGCAGCTTGGGCGGCCGGCCACCTCCTCAAGAGACCCAGTACTTC

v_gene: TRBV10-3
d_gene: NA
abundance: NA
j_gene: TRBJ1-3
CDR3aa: CAIREGGSSGNTIYF
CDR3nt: TGTGCCATCAGAGAAGGGGGAAGCTCTGGAAACACCATATATTTT

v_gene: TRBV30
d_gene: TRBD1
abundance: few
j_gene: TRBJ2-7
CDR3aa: CAWNYRGRRRNEQYF
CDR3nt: TGTGCCTGGAATTACAGGGGGCGGAGGAGGAACGAGCAGTACTTC

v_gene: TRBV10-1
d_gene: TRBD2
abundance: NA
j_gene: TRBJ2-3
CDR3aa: CASSLGLEVYDTQYF
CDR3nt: TGCGCCAGCAGCTTGGGACTAGAGGTCTACGATACGCAGTATTTT

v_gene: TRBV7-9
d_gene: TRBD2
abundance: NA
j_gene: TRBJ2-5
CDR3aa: CASSEGTSGRETQYF
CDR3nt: TGTGCCAGCAGCGAGGGGACTAGCGGGCGGGAGACCCAGTACTTC

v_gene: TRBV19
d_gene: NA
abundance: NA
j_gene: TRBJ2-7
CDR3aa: CASSIGAVAYEQYF
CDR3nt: TGTGCCAGTAGTATAGGGGCAGTAGCCTACGAGCAGTACTTC

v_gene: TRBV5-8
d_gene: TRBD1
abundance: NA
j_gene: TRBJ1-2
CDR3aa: CASSPTGQGSSGYTF
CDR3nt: TGTGCCAGCAGCCCAACCGGACAGGGGAGTAGTGGCTACACCTTC

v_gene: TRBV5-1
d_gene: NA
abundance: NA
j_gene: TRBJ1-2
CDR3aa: CASSLDGLRGYTF
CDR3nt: TGCGCCAGCAGCTTGGACGGGCTTAGGGGCTACACCTTC

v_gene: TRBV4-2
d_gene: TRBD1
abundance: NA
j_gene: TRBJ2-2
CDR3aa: CASSQAVTGGTGELFF
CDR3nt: TGTGCCAGCAGCCAAGCCGTTACAGGGGGTACTGGGGAGCTGTTTTTT

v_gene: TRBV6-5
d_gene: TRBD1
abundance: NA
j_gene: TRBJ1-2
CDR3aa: CASRILTGAIDGYTF
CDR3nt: TGTGCCAGCAGGATTCTTACAGGGGCGATTGATGGCTACACCTTC

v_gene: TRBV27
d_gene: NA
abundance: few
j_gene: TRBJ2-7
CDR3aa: CASSLGMPGDEQYF
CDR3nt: TGTGCCAGCAGTTTAGGGATGCCGGGCGACGAGCAGTACTTC

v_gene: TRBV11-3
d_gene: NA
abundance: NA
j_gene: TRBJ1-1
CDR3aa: CASSPRTENTEAFF
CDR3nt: TGTGCCAGCAGCCCCCGCACAGAGAACACTGAAGCTTTCTTT

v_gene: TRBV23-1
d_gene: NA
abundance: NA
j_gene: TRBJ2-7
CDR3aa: CASSQIYEQYF
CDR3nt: TGCGCCAGCAGTCAAATCTACGAGCAGTACTTC

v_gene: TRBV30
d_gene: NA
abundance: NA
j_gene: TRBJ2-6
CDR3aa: CAWSVWAGQPSGANVLTF
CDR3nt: TGTGCCTGGAGTGTATGGGCAGGCCAACCCTCTGGGGCCAACGTCCTGACTTTC

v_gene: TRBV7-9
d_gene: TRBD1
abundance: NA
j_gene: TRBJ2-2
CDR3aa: CASSLSQGALGGELFF
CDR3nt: TGTGCCAGCAGCTTATCACAGGGGGCCCTCGGCGGGGAGCTGTTTTTT